The next 8 T cell receptor beta chains were all read from a single sample in a study of T cell responses to AZD1222 COVID-19 vaccine. Repertoires were generated with immunoSEQ multiplex PCR, while TCRdb's copy carries only in-frame clones and drops some. Here the sample spans 150,000 to 200,000 clones, around 90% being singletons. The material sequenced was peripheral blood, taken on day 0 of AZD1222 vaccination. The receptor set was obtained from an adult in good health.

The chain has TRBV7-9 and TRBJ1-1; D unclear. Germline CDR1 SEHNR, CDR2 FQNEAQ (reference sequence). V lost 1 base to trimming and J lost 8 bases, with 11 bases between them. There are 13 residues in the CDR3. The CDR3 reads CASSLVQVVEAFF. CDR3 DNA: TGTGCCAGCAGCTTAGTTCAGGTAGTCGAAGCTTTCTTT.

The chain couples TRBV7-9 to TRBJ2-5; 13 nucleotides agree with TRBD2. Trimming at V came to 5 bases and at J to 6 bases, leaving 6 bases not matched to a gene. Germline CDR1 is SEHNR and CDR2 is FQNEAQ (reference sequence). This CDR3 is built from 15 residues. In DNA, the CDR3 is TGTGCCAGCAGCACCGGGACTAGCGGGATGAAGACCCAGTACTTC. Amino acids: CASSTGTSGMKTQYF.

The gene calls are TRBV15 and TRBJ2-7; 9 positions match TRBD1. The CDR3 is 15 residues long. J was trimmed by 4 bases and V by 0 bases; bases with no gene match: 4. Germline loops: CDR1 LNHNV, CDR2 YYDKDF (reference sequence). The CDR3 reads CATSRERDRVYEQYF. The CDR3 bases are TGTGCCACCAGCAGAGAGAGGGACAGGGTTTACGAGCAGTACTTC. The full variable domain, in which reference TRBV15 and TRBJ2-7 provide the parts outside the CDR3, is DAMVIQNPRYQVTQFGKPVTLSCSQTLNHNVMYWYQQKSSQAPKLLFHYYDKDFNNEADTPDNFQSRRPNTSFCFLDIRSPGLGDTAMYLCATSRERDRVYEQYFGPGTRLTVT.

CDR3 nucleotides: TGTGCCAGTAGCCCACAGGGGGACTATGGCTACACCTTC. Its translation is CASSPQGDYGYTF. The chain joins TRBV19 to TRBJ1-2, with 8 bases identical to TRBD1. The J segment lost 3 bases and the V segment lost 6 bases, leaving 3 bases of the junction unmatched. Germline V gives CDR1 LNHDA, CDR2 SQIVND (reference sequence). There are 13 residues in the CDR3.

The chain employs TRBV30 and TRBJ1-1; 7 nucleotides match TRBD1. Trimming cost V 0 bases and J 0 bases; bases outside gene matches: 10. The length of the CDR3 is 17 residues. CDR1 is GTSNPN, CDR2 SVGIG, per germline (reference sequence). DNA of the CDR3: TGTGCCTGGAGTGTACGACAGGGCATTGACATGAACACTGAAGCTTTCTTT. It codes for CAWSVRQGIDMNTEAFF.

V usage is TRBV19 and J usage is TRBJ1-2; TRBD1 matches 7 bases. Germline V lookup: CDR1 LNHDA, CDR2 SQIVND (reference sequence). This CDR3 region has 13 residues. V was pared by 11 bases and J by 3 bases, with 9 bases of the junction left unmatched. CDR3 amino acids: CAGSTGKDYGYTF. In nucleotides, the CDR3 is TGTGCCGGATCGACAGGGAAGGACTATGGCTACACCTTC.

J is TRBJ2-1 and V is TRBV2, with a tentative D call TRBD2 (5 bases). CDR3 size: 16 residues. Germline loops: CDR1 SNHLY, CDR2 FYNNEI. Deletions cut 3 bases from V and 7 bases from J, with 19 bases between. CDR3 residues: CASSESGSRPWNEQFF. The DNA for the CDR3 is TGTGCCAGCAGTGAGAGTGGGAGCCGGCCGTGGAATGAGCAGTTCTTC.

This clone was detected once. The chain has TRBV9 and TRBJ1-2; 7 bases map to TRBD1. The CDR3 has 15 residues. Germline loops: CDR1 SGDLS, CDR2 YYNGEE. The V segment lost 0 bases and the J segment 4 bases; nucleotides outside the gene matches: 6. The CDR3 spells CASSVAGQTIYGYTF. The CDR3 nucleotides read TGTGCCAGCAGCGTAGCGGGACAGACAATCTATGGCTACACCTTC.